This paragraph covers one T cell receptor (beta chain) sequence. Its antigen target is currently unknown. One base away there is no much larger clone; base qualities are not given. The data originate from a study of blood T cell repertoires in COVID-19 (dated by TCRdb to the early 2020s). For context, the study as a whole: Samples covering the acute and convalescent phases of COVID-19 were provided by collaborators in the United States, Italy and Spain. The samples were drawn from the first 160 participants of the ongoing ImmuneRACE study and from 1,254 subjects provided by 6 global collaborators. HLA class I and class II types, where available, came from metadata supplied by the sample provider rather than from assay-based typing. Sample metadata almost always included a de-identified subject ID, COVID-19 status, age in years and sex. Deeply sampled blood TCRbeta repertoires from subjects exposed to, actively infected with, or recovered from COVID-19 were included in the dataset. The repertoires were released in a freely available public database meant as a resource for research on the immune response to SARS-CoV-2. The material from the prospective study consisted of cDNA or gDNA derived from T cells, B-cell-depleted T cells, or PBMCs. The full study reports these points: Clinical and demographic metadata were provided uncurated, with the amount varying by source and participant.

TCRbeta CDR3 regions were amplified from genomic DNA using the immunoSEQ Assay, a bias-controlled multiplex PCR. Per the authors' processing: The number of nucleated cells in each sample was estimated from the amplification of reference gene primers within the assay. Sequence reads were collapsed and filtered to measure the absolute abundance of every unique TCRbeta CDR3 rearrangement. For each sample, productive Simpson clonality was calculated as the square root of Simpson's diversity index over productive rearrangements. The source is immuneACCESS, and TCRdb retained only in-frame sequences with V and J called. Part of the clones is not carried over; for the studies checked, unresolved V genes explain less than half of this, and the remainder is unexplained. The V and J calls and the clone size are those of that table, but D and trimming were determined from the DNA. The sample table lists around 16,000 clones, approximately 86% of them with a count of one. The ten most abundant clones make up around 50% of the sample.

The CDR3, from cysteine to phenylalanine, totals 15 residues. The retained sequence is limited to the CDR3, 45 bases, with the frame set at the first base. Collaborating institutions collected whole blood in K2EDTA tubes following their own protocols. For TCRbeta analysis, collaborator samples were shipped as frozen whole blood, as isolated PBMCs, or as DNA extracted from either sample type. Sequencing was performed on peripheral blood. The sequence was collected from a man aged 55 to 70 with acute or convalescent COVID-19. The chain links TRBV12-2 with TRBJ2-2; the table calls TRBD2, which could not be checked here. TRBV12-2 is given as a pseudogene. The CDR3 in this case is CASRLAARRAGELFF. The sequenced DNA: TGTGCAAGTCGCTTAGCGGCTAGGCGGGCCGGGGAGCTGTTTTTT.